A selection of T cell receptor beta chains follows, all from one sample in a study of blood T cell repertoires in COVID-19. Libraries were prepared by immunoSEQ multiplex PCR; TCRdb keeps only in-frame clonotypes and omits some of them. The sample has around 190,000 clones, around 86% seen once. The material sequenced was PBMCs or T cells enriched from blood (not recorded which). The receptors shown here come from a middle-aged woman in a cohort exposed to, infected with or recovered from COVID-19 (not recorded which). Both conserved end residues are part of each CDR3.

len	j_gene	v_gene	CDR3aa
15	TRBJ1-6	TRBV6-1	CASSEALSYNSPLHF
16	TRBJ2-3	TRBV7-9	CASSLGFGGGLDTQYF
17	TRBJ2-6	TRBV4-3	CASSQDGDSSGANVLTF
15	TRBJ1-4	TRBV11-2	CASSPGGGGREKLFF
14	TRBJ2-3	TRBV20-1	CSASRAAGADTQYF
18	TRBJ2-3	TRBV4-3	CASSQNLIGGGGTDTQYF
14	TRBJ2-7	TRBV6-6	CASSSDREVHEQYF
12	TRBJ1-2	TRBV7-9	CASSLDSYGYTF
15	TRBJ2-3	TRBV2	CASKRTSGRGDTQYF
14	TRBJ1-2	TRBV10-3	CAISGQGAADGYTF
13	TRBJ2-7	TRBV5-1	CASSLALEGEQYF
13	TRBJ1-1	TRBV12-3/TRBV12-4	CASSQTGITEAFF
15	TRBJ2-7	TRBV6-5	CASSLTSGQLYEQYF
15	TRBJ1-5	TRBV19	CASSMGRNSNQPQHF
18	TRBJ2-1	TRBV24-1	CATSDPLAGEGTYNEQFF
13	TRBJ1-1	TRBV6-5	CASRIGGGTEAFF
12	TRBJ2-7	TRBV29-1	CSVGRDRGEQYF
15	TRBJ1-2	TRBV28	CASRGGAGVNYGYTF
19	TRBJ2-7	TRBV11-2	CASSFPPTLAGGPPGEQYF
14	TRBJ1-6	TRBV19	CASSIGAGNSPLHF
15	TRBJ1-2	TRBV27	CASSLFGGSNYGYTF
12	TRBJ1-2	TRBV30	CAWWWRVYGYTF
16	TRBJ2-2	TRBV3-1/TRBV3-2	CASSPRPRSVTGELFF
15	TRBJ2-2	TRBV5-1	CASSLNRPYTGELFF
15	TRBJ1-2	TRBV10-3	CAISGAGEQGYGYTF
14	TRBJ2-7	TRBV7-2	CASSPGQGRSEQYF
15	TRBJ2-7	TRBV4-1	CASSRRTGGSYEQYF
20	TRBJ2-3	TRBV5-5	CASSPLGTSGRAISTDTQYF
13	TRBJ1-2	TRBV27	CASSLSSSHGYTF
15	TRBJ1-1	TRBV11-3	CASSSWDIMNTEAFF
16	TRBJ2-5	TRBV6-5	CASSYGLAEHQETQYF
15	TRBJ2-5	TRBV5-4	CASSLAPGGQETQYF
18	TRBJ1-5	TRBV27	CASRREGGRGSSNQPQHF
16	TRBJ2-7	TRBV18	CASSGLAGAGAYEQYF
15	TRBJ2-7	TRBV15	CATSSGRTAAYEQYF
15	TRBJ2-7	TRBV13	CASSPAPGQRYEQYF
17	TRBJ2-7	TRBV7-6	CASSPELAGGRSYEQYF
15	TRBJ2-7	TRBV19	CASSAVMRVSYEQYF
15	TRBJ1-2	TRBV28	CASSFHLTSSYGYTF
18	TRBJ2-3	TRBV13	CASRPRTSGGAGTDTQYF
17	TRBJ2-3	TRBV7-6	CASSLALAGGYTDTQYF
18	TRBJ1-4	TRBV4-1	CASSQLLIPQGLNEKLFF
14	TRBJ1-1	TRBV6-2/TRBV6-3	CASSYSDGDTEAFF
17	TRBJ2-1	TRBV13	CASSLIAGTGRFNEQFF
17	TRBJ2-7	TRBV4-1	CASSQGPTSPPVDGQYF
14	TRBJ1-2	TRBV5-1	CASRPGTVDYGYTF
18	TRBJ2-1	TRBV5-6	CASSLVGASGSLYNEQFF
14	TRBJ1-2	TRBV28	CASSLTSTGYGYTF
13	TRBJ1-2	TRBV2	CASSDQANYGYTF
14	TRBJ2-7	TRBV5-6	CASRRTGASYEQYF
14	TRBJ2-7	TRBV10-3	CAISEGGRAYEQYF
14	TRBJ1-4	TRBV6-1	CASSEANFNEKLFF
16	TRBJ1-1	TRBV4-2	CASSQDRRDRSTEAFF